This passage covers 14 T cell receptor beta chains from one sample sequenced in a study of blood T cell repertoires in COVID-19. The method was immunoSEQ multiplex PCR; TCRdb's version includes in-frame clones alone and lacks a portion of them. This sample has about 130,000 clones, with around 89% found just once. Sequenced input: peripheral blood. Receptors originate from a man between 60 and 70 years old with active or convalescent COVID-19.

The CDR3 sequence is CSVGRTGYEQYF. In DNA, the CDR3 is TGCAGCGTTGGCCGGACAGGGTACGAGCAGTACTTC. V and J are TRBV29-1 and TRBJ2-7, with 8 positions matching TRBD1. CDR1 and CDR2 from the germline V gene are SQVTM and ANQGSEA. J lost 4 bases, V lost 4 bases, and 3 bases had no gene match. The CDR3 is 12 residues long.

This sequence joins TRBV9 and TRBJ2-4; TRBD1 is a possible D gene (6 bases). This CDR3 comprises 13 residues. Germline-derived CDR1 and CDR2 are SGDLS and YYNGEE. V was shortened by 3 bases and J by 5 bases, with 9 bases between the two germline ends. The CDR3 sequence is CASSAGAQNIQYF. CDR3 bases: TGTGCCAGCAGCGCAGGGGCTCAAAACATTCAGTACTTC.

V gene TRBV6-5 combines with J gene TRBJ2-7; 8 nucleotides align to TRBD1. The V gene end was trimmed by 7 bases and the J gene end by 3 bases; junction bases not matched to a gene: 11. The CDR3 has 15 amino acids. Germline assignment: CDR1 MNHEY and CDR2 SVGAGI. The CDR3 sequence: CASIKGTGAYYEQYF. The DNA of the CDR3 is TGTGCCAGCATCAAAGGGACAGGAGCCTACTACGAGCAGTACTTC.

This clone appeared a single time. The CDR3 sequence: CASSLGYYNSPLHF. The CDR3 bases are TGTGCCAGCAGCTTGGGCTACTATAATTCACCCCTCCACTTT. This chain joins TRBV5-6 and TRBJ1-6, with D uncertain. Germline CDR1 SGHDT, CDR2 YYEEEE. This CDR3 comprises 14 residues. V was shortened by 0 bases and J by 3 bases, with 4 bases between the two germline ends. The full variable domain, in which reference TRBV5-6 and TRBJ1-6 provide the parts outside the CDR3, is DAGVTQSPTHLIKTRGQQVTLRCSPKSGHDTVSWYQQALGQGPQFIFQYYEEEERQRGNFPDRFSGHQFPNYSSELNVNALLLGDSALYLCASSLGYYNSPLHFGNGTRLTVT.

The J gene is TRBJ1-3, the V gene TRBV18, with 7 nucleotides matching TRBD1. There are 16 residues in the CDR3. Trimming cost V 3 bases and J 3 bases; bases outside gene matches: 8. CDR1 is KGHSH, CDR2 LQKENI, per germline. The CDR3 region is CASSPDRALLGNTIYF. CDR3 bases: TGTGCCAGCTCACCCGACAGGGCTCTCCTTGGAAACACCATATATTTT.

The chain recombines TRBV18 with TRBJ2-7; 12 bases map to TRBD1. J was trimmed by 6 bases and V by 3 bases; bases with no gene match: 6. CDR3 length: 15 residues. CDR1 and CDR2 (germline): KGHSH, LQKENI. For the CDR3, the DNA is TGTGCCAGCTCACCGGGGACAGGGGGCGAATTCGAGCAGTACTTC. Encoded protein: CASSPGTGGEFEQYF.

This clone has only one observation. V gene TRBV5-4 combines with J gene TRBJ2-2; 7 bases line up with TRBD2. This CDR3 has 16 amino acids. CDR1 and CDR2 (germline): SGHNT, YYREEE (reference sequence). Trimming took 4 bases from V and 8 from J; bases not matched to a gene: 14. CDR3 coding DNA: TGTGCCAGCAGCGCACGGGCCGGGAGGACTTTTGGGGAGCTGTTTTTT. Translation gives CASSARAGRTFGELFF.

V usage is TRBV7-2 and J usage is TRBJ2-3, with D possibly matching TRBD2 (6 bases). Looked up from germline, CDR1 is SGHTA and CDR2 is FQGNSA. The CDR3 sequence is 15 residues long. Trimming took 1 base from V and 2 from J, leaving 10 bases between them. The CDR3 sequence is CASSLGSGHTDTQYF. The CDR3 nucleotides are TGTGCCAGCAGCTTAGGTAGCGGACACACAGATACGCAGTATTTT.

The chain employs TRBV7-2 and TRBJ2-1, with 8 bases lining up with TRBD2. The CDR3 loop spans 15 amino acids. J gave up 6 bases and V 8 bases, and 12 bases lay outside the gene matches. Germline values: CDR1 SGHTA, CDR2 FQGNSA. The DNA for the CDR3 is TGTGCCAGCCGACTAGGCCTAGCGGGTGGCAATGAGCAGTTCTTC. As protein: CASRLGLAGGNEQFF.

This clone is a singleton in its sample. J is TRBJ2-3 and V is TRBV5-1; TRBD2 is a possible D gene (5 bases). CDR3 size: 16 residues. Germline values: CDR1 SGHRS, CDR2 YFSETQ. Trimming took 0 bases from V and 2 from J, leaving 13 bases between them. CDR3 loop: CASSLGGTLATDTQYF. In DNA form, the CDR3 reads TGCGCCAGCAGCTTGGGGGGTACCCTAGCCACAGATACGCAGTATTTT.

This clone was observed a single time. The rearrangement links TRBV7-9 to TRBJ2-1; no clear D gene. Trimming removed 5 bases from V and 5 bases from J, with 7 bases in between. The CDR3 length is 12 residues. Looked up from germline, CDR1 is SEHNR and CDR2 is FQNEAQ (reference sequence). The CDR3 nucleotides read TGTGCCAGCAGCCCCCCTGACAATGAGCAGTTCTTC. Amino acid sequence: CASSPPDNEQFF.

The CDR3 loop is CASSIYGGAQPQHF. In DNA form, the CDR3 reads TGTGCCAGTAGTATTTACGGGGGAGCTCAGCCCCAGCATTTT. The rearrangement uses TRBV19 and TRBJ1-5; perhaps TRBD1 as D (5 bases). Germline loops: CDR1 LNHDA, CDR2 SQIVND (reference sequence). Trimming shortened V by 3 bases and J by 6 bases, and 12 bases separated the two germline ends. This CDR3 has 14 residues.

The rearrangement joins TRBV28 to TRBJ1-3, with D possibly matching TRBD1 (5 bases). Trimming took 1 base from V and 4 from J, leaving 11 bases between them. This CDR3 contains 15 residues. CDR1 MDHEN and CDR2 SYDVKM come from the germline V gene. This CDR3 reads CASSLSGRGGNTIYF. CDR3 coding DNA: TGTGCCAGCAGTTTATCAGGGCGTGGGGGAAACACCATATATTTT.

This sequence joins TRBV2 and TRBJ2-1; no reliable D call. Germline CDR1 reads SNHLY; CDR2 reads FYNNEI. The CDR3 length is 13 residues. V lost 1 base and J lost 8, with 9 bases in between. CDR3 in amino acids: CASSEESADEQFF. CDR3 bases: TGTGCCAGCAGTGAAGAGAGCGCGGATGAGCAGTTCTTC.